This T cell receptor beta chain was identified during a study of monozygotic twins with cystic fibrosis. The germline V gene has CDR1 SEHNR and CDR2 FQNEAQ (reference sequence). Trimming stripped 0 bases from V and 5 bases from J, with 4 bases between. This CDR3 has 12 residues. This clone was observed once. What it binds is not known. Sequencing used immunoSEQ multiplex PCR; TCRdb keeps in-frame clones, though not all of them. The sample yields about 23,000 clones, approximately 97% seen once. Study-wide results and limits: Clonality was generally low (median roughly 0.01), higher in the most severe patients. Co-twins had the most similar V usage for 13 of 16 pairs, J for 8.

Sequenced material: blood. This sequence was found in a girl aged 5-17 years with cystic fibrosis. V usage is TRBV7-9 and J usage is TRBJ2-5; no clear D. CDR3 protein: CASSLARETQYF. DNA for the CDR3: TGTGCCAGCAGCTTAGCGCGGGAGACCCAGTACTTC.